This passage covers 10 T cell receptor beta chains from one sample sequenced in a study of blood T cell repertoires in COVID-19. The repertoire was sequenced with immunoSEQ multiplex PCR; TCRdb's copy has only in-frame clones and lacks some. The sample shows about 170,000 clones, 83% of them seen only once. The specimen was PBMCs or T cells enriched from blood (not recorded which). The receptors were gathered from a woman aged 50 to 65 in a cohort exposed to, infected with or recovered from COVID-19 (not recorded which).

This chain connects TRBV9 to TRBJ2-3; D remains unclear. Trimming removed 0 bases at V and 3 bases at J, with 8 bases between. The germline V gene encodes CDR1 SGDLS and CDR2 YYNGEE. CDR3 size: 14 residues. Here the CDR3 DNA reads TGTGCCAGCAGCGTAGTAGCCTTAACAGATACGCAGTATTTT. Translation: CASSVVALTDTQYF.

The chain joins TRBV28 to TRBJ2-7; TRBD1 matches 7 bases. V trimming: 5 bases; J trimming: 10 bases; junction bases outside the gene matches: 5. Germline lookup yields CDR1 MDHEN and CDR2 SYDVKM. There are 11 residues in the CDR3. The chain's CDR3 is CASSHNRGQYF. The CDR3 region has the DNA TGTGCCAGCAGTCATAACAGGGGACAGTACTTC.

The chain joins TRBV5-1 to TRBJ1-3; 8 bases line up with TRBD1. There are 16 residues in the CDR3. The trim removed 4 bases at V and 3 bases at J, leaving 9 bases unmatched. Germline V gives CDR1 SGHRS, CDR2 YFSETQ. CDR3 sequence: CASSGMSTGDGNTIYF. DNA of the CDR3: TGCGCCAGCAGCGGTATGTCGACAGGGGATGGAAACACCATATATTTT.

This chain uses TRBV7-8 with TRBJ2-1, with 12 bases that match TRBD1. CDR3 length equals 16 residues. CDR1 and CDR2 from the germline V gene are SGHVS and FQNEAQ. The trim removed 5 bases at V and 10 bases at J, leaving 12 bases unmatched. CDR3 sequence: CASSRAGQGANYEQFF. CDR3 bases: TGTGCCAGCAGCCGCGCGGGACAGGGGGCGAATTACGAGCAGTTCTTC.

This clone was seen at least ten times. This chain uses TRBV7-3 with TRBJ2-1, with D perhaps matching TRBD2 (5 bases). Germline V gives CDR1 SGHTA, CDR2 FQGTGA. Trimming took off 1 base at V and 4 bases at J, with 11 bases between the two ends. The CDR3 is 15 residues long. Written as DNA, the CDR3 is TGTGCCAGCAGCTTAATCCATAGCGCGTACAATGAGCAGTTCTTC. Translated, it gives CASSLIHSAYNEQFF. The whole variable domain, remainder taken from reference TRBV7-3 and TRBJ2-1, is GAGVSQTPSNKVTEKGKYVELRCDPISGHTALYWYRQSLGQGPEFLIYFQGTGAADDSGLPNDRFFAVRPEGSVSTLKIQRTERGDSAVYLCASSLIHSAYNEQFFGPGTRLTVL.

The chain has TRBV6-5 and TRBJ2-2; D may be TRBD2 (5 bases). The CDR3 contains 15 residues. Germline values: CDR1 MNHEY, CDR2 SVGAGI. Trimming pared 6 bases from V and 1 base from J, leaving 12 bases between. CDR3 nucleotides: TGTGCCAGCAGCCGGGGATTACAGAACACCGGGGAGCTGTTTTTT. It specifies CASSRGLQNTGELFF.

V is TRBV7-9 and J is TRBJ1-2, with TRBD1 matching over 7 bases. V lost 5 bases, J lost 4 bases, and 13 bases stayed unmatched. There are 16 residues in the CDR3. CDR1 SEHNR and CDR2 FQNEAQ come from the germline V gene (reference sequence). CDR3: CASSRNTPGGPYGYTF. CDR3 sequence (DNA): TGTGCCAGCAGCCGAAACACCCCAGGGGGGCCCTATGGCTACACCTTC.

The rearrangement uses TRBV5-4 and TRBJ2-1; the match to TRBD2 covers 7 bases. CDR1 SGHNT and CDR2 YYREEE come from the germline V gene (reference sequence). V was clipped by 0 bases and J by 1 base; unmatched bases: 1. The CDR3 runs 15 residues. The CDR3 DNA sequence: TGTGCCAGCAGCTTGGACGGGAGGTCCTACAATGAGCAGTTCTTC. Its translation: CASSLDGRSYNEQFF.

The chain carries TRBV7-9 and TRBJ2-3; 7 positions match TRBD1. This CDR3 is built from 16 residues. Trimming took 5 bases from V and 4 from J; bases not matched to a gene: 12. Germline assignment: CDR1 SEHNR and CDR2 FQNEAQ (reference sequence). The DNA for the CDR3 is TGTGCCAGCAGCCCGGAGACAGGGATAAGGGCAGATACGCAGTATTTT. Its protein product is CASSPETGIRADTQYF. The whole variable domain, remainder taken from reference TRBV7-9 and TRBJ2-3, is DTGVSQNPRHKITKRGQNVTFRCDPISEHNRLYWYRQTLGQGPEFLTYFQNEAQLEKSRLLSDRFSAERPKGSFSTLEIQRTEQGDSAMYLCASSPETGIRADTQYFGPGTRLTVL.

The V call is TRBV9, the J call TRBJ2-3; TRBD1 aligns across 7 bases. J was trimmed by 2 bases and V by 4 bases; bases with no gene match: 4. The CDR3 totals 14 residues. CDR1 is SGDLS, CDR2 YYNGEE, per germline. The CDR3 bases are TGTGCCAGCAGCTCGGGACAGCCCACAGATACGCAGTATTTT. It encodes CASSSGQPTDTQYF.